A single sample gave rise to the 3 T cell receptor beta chains below, sequenced in a study of T cells in Graves' hyperthyroidism and ophthalmopathy (dated by TCRdb to the late 2010s). The method behind the library was multiplex PCR. The instrument given in TCRdb is Illumina HiSeq 2000. Amplification of TCR beta CDR3 regions was carried out from RNA transcripts. For the first round of RT-PCR on the TCR CDR3, the HTBI primer set was used together with the Qiagen OneStep RT-PCR kit. TCRdb ran its own pipeline on the public reads, namely fastp trimming at Q25 and MiXCR clone calling, and kept in-frame beta chains. Each entry merges the rows of one CDR3 protein and shows their most common DNA and genes. In all, the sample holds about half a million distinct CDR3 sequences, and approximately 25% of those were seen once. The ten most abundant clones make up around 10% of the sample. The sample was blood. The source of these receptors is a woman aged 25 to 39 with Graves' ophthalmopathy.

The chain has TRBV7-8 and TRBJ2-7, with D perhaps matching TRBD2 (6 bases). Germline assignment: CDR1 SGHVS and CDR2 FQNEAQ. The CDR3 spans 16 residues. Trimming removed 10 bases from V and 3 bases from J, with 25 bases in between. The CDR3 sequence is CANTRGMGFNIYEQYF. The DNA for the CDR3 is TGTGCCAACACTCGGGGGATGGGGTTTAATATCTACGAGCAGTACTTC.

V and J are TRBV7-8 and TRBJ2-7; no clear D gene. The CDR3 consists of 15 residues. Trimming cost V 5 bases and J 5 bases, with 19 bases left between them. Germline V gives CDR1 SGHVS, CDR2 FQNEAQ. DNA for the CDR3: TGTGCCAGCAGCCTTCGACGACGGTTCCGGGACGAGCAGTACTTC. Amino acids: CASSLRRRFRDEQYF.

Ten or more counts support this clonotype. The chain employs TRBV6-5 and TRBJ1-2, with D unclear. The CDR3 consists of 13 residues. The germline V gene has CDR1 MNHEY and CDR2 SVGAGI. V was clipped by 0 bases and J by 8 bases, with 10 bases between them. CDR3 bases: TGTGCCAGCAGTTACTCGCCCGCTATGGGCTACACCTTC. Translated, it gives CASSYSPAMGYTF.